The rows below give T cell receptor beta chains drawn from one sample of a study of T cell repertoires in cytomegalovirus infection. No antigen is known for these receptors. TCRdb redid the calling of the reads with MiXCR, one entry per CDR3 protein. Of around 900,000 distinct CDR3 sequences detected, approximately 33% appear once; the ten largest clones hold over 10%. The source was cultured CD8+ T cells from PBMCs, collected from culture after CMV antigen stimulation. The source of these receptors is a human donor in good health (CMV status not recorded). Some clones in this sample may be carry-over from other donors' samples. CDR3s include the opening cysteine and the closing phenylalanine or tryptophan. A D gene is named only where the DNA matches it firmly. Not all rows give a size; the values are once, few, many and, for expanded clones, a class.

many,TRBD1,TRBV12-3/TRBV12-4,TRBJ1-2,TGTGCCAGCAGTTGGGGACAGGGAGTCGGTGGCTACACCTTC,CASSWGQGVGGYTF
.,.,TRBV19,TRBJ2-1,TGTGTCATATCGTTGCAGATAGGTGGTGAGCAGTTCTTC,CVISLQIGGEQFF
few,.,TRBV27,TRBJ2-1,TGTGCCAGCAGTTGGGGTCATATCTACAATGAGCAGTTCTTC,CASSWGHIYNEQFF
.,TRBD1,TRBV27,TRBJ2-5,TGTGCCAGCAGCCCGGGACAGGGTTATGGCGGCCAAGAGACCCAGTACTTC,CASSPGQGYGGQETQYF
once,.,TRBV9,TRBJ1-2,TGTGCCAGCAGCGTACCATCTTCTCCTGCGCGAGAGGGATACTATGGCTACACCTTC,CASSVPSSPAREGYYGYTF
.,.,TRBV19,TRBJ1-2,TGTGCCAGTTTCATATTTAACTATGGCTACACCTTC,CASFIFNYGYTF
few,.,TRBV6-1,TRBJ2-1,TGTGCCAGCAGTCTCCAGACAGAGTACAATGAGCAGTTCTTC,CASSLQTEYNEQFF
few,.,TRBV27,TRBJ1-5,TGTGCCAGCAGTTTTGGGGCAGATAATCAGCCCCAGCATTTT,CASSFGADNQPQHF
.,.,TRBV18,TRBJ2-7,TGTGCCAGCTCACCCTCAAGGGACCGGAGCCCCTACGAGCAGTACTTC,CASSPSRDRSPYEQYF
.,.,TRBV7-2,TRBJ1-2,TGTGCCAGCAGCTTAGCCGGCGGGTGGGGCCCTAACTATGGCTACACCTTC,CASSLAGGWGPNYGYTF
few,TRBD1,TRBV4-1,TRBJ1-1,TGCGCCAGCAGCCAATATATTGTCCAGGGGGCTGAGAACACTGAAGCTTTCTTT,CASSQYIVQGAENTEAFF
.,TRBD1,TRBV19,TRBJ2-7,TGTGCCAGTAGTATCCCGGACAGGCCTTACGAGCAGTACTTC,CASSIPDRPYEQYF
.,.,TRBV7-3,TRBJ1-2,TGTGCCAGTACTCGGGGGGAAATAACATCTTCCAACTATGGCTACACCTTC,CASTRGEITSSNYGYTF
few,.,TRBV4-3,TRBJ2-5,TGCGCCAGCAGCCAAGTGGGGGAGAGTACGGGGGCTGAGACCCAGTACTTC,CASSQVGESTGAETQYF
few,.,TRBV27,TRBJ1-1,TGTGCCAGCAGTCCCCCCCCGGGACAACACACTGAAGCTTTCTTT,CASSPPPGQHTEAFF
few,.,TRBV10-3,TRBJ1-5,TGTGCCATCAGTGAAGGCGGGGTGGGCAATCAGCCCCAGCATTTT,CAISEGGVGNQPQHF
few,TRBD2,TRBV2,TRBJ2-3,TGTGCCAGCAGCGAACCTAGCGGGGGCACAGATACGCAGTATTTT,CASSEPSGGTDTQYF
.,TRBD1,TRBV2,TRBJ2-1,TGTGCCAGCAGTGAGTCCCCCGGGACAGGGTGGCATGAGCAGTTCTTC,CASSESPGTGWHEQFF
.,.,TRBV7-9,TRBJ1-2,TGTGCCAGCAGCCAAGAGGGGTTAGTGGATGGCTACACCTTC,CASSQEGLVDGYTF
.,.,TRBV28,TRBJ1-5,TGTGCCAGCAGCAACCCTCCCGGTTGGCCCCAGCATTTT,CASSNPPGWPQHF
few,TRBD1,TRBV29-1,TRBJ2-3,TGCAGCGTGGAGGGTGGGGACAGGGGAATCTATTTT,CSVEGGDRGIYF
few,.,TRBV12-3/TRBV12-4,TRBJ1-2,TGTGCCAGCAGCCATGGACGAGGGGGCTACACCTTC,CASSHGRGGYTF
.,.,TRBV19,TRBJ1-4,TGTGCCAGTAGTATACAAGCACGATCAACTAATGAAAAACTGTTTTTT,CASSIQARSTNEKLFF
many,.,TRBV6-5,TRBJ1-2,TGTGCCAGCAGTTACTCCGGGCGGAACTATGGCTACACCTTC,CASSYSGRNYGYTF
.,TRBD1,TRBV7-2,TRBJ1-6,TGTGCCAGCAGGTACAGGGGGCAGTTGGATAATTCACCCCTCCACTTT,CASRYRGQLDNSPLHF
.,.,TRBV5-6,TRBJ2-5,TGTGCCAGCAGCAGGGACCGGCTCCGTCAAGAGACCCAGTACTTC,CASSRDRLRQETQYF
few,.,TRBV11-2,TRBJ1-4,TGTGCCAGCAGCTTAGATTCCGAAAAACTGTTTTTT,CASSLDSEKLFF
.,.,TRBV29-1,TRBJ1-1,TGCAGCGTTGGAGAAGGGGCGGACACTGAAGCTTTCTTT,CSVGEGADTEAFF
few,TRBD1,TRBV12-3/TRBV12-4,TRBJ2-2,TGTGCCAGCAGTCTGGGACAGGGTTTGGTCGGGGAGCTGTTTTTT,CASSLGQGLVGELFF
.,.,TRBV4-1,TRBJ1-1,TGCGCCAGCACCTTGACAATAGGGAAGTTTACTGAAGCTTTCTTT,CASTLTIGKFTEAFF
.,.,TRBV12-3/TRBV12-4,TRBJ2-1,TGTGCCAGCAGTCCCCCCGACGGGCGTGCGCAGTTCTTC,CASSPPDGRAQFF
.,.,TRBV11-3,TRBJ2-3,TGTGCCAGCAGCTCCCACTGGGGGGACAGCTTATCTAGCACAGATACGCAGTATTTT,CASSSHWGDSLSSTDTQYF
.,.,TRBV12-3/TRBV12-4,TRBJ1-2,TGTGCCAGCAGTGCCCTGACAGCGGACCCCTATGGCTACACCTTC,CASSALTADPYGYTF
.,.,TRBV7-9,TRBJ2-5,TGTGCCAGCAGCTTCAGTGCCGACCAAGAGACCCAGTACTTC,CASSFSADQETQYF
.,TRBD1,TRBV27,TRBJ2-7,TGTGCCAGCAGTCATGGACAGGGTGTATACGAGCAGTACTTC,CASSHGQGVYEQYF
few,.,TRBV7-9,TRBJ1-1,TGTGCCAGCAGCTTAGGGTCAGGGGCCAGGAACACTGAAGCTTTCTTT,CASSLGSGARNTEAFF
few,.,TRBV28,TRBJ2-6,TGTGCCAGCAGGGGCGGGCGAGGGGCCAACGTCCTGACTTTC,CASRGGRGANVLTF
few,TRBD1,TRBV4-2,TRBJ2-5,TGTGCCAGCAGCCCCTCGACAGGGATCGAAGAGACCCAGTACTTC,CASSPSTGIEETQYF
few,.,TRBV6-2/TRBV6-3,TRBJ2-5,TGTGCCAGCAGCAAGGGTGTTAAAGTGTCGGGGGCAGGAGAGACCCAGTACTTC,CASSKGVKVSGAGETQYF
.,.,TRBV15,TRBJ2-3,TGTGCCACCAGCAGAGAGGGGCCAGTTACAGATACGCAGTATTTT,CATSREGPVTDTQYF
few,.,TRBV12-3/TRBV12-4,TRBJ1-3,TGTGCCATCCCAATTACGACCGGCACCTCTGGAAACACCATATATTTT,CAIPITTGTSGNTIYF
.,.,TRBV6-5,TRBJ2-1,TGTGCCAGCAGTTACTCGCTAGCTCCCTTATACAATGAGCAGTTCTTC,CASSYSLAPLYNEQFF
few,TRBD1,TRBV10-1,TRBJ1-1,TGCGCCAGCAGTTCCAGGGGGCTGGGAACTGAAGCTTTCTTT,CASSSRGLGTEAFF
few,TRBD1,TRBV18,TRBJ2-7,TGTGCCAGCTCACTGGGACAGGGGGTCGTCTACGAGCAGTACTTC,CASSLGQGVVYEQYF
few,.,TRBV6-1,TRBJ1-2,TGTGCCAGCAGTGAAACAGGGATCCACTATGGCTACACCTTC,CASSETGIHYGYTF
.,TRBD2,TRBV7-6,TRBJ2-1,TGTGCCAGCAGCTTAGAAGCCCTAGCGGGGGTGAATGAGCAGTTCTTC,CASSLEALAGVNEQFF
few,.,TRBV7-9,TRBJ2-7,TGTGCCAGCAGCTTGAGTGGGGGCGCAGGGGCTCGGTTCGAGCAGTACTTC,CASSLSGGAGARFEQYF
many,.,TRBV7-8,TRBJ2-1,TGTGCCAGCAGCACTAGGGGAGGTGAGCAGTTCTTC,CASSTRGGEQFF